This TCR beta chain was obtained from a study of siplizumab effects on memory and regulatory T cells. Whole-study results and caveats: Siplizumab, the agent tested, significantly reduced alloreactive sequences traceable to unstimulated CD4+ memory cells. The alloreactive clones that mapped to unstimulated subsets made up only a minor fraction.

Germline V gives CDR1 SGHRS, CDR2 YFSETQ. CDR3 length: 12 amino acids. Worth noting for this clone: Antigen: not known. Its ends do not fully match the called genes, so a read error is possible.

TCRdb's copy holds only in-frame clones and misses some; the assay was immunoSEQ multiplex PCR. Of over 70,000 clones listed, 80% to 90% are singletons. Sequencing was carried out using CD4+ T cells sorted from blood. This sequence was found in a human donor in good health. The rearrangement uses TRBV5-1 and TRBJ2-7; 7 bases are shared with TRBD1. The CDR3 DNA follows: TGCGCCAGCAGCTTGGATCGGGACAGCCTATTCTTC. Translating it yields CASSLDRDSLFF.